The next 25 T cell receptor beta chains were all read from a single sample in a study of CD4 T cell repertoires in COVID-19. This table comes from immunoSEQ multiplex PCR, and its TCRdb copy is limited to in-frame clones, with some not included. The table has over 75,000 clones, roughly four fifths seen once. The sample here was CD4+ T cells from peripheral blood, taken after recovery from COVID-19. The origin of the receptors is a human donor who had COVID-19.

The V gene is TRBV10-2, the J gene TRBJ1-3, with unresolved D. Germline V gene lookup returns CDR1 WSHSY and CDR2 SAAADI. Trimming cost V 3 bases and J 0 bases, with 9 bases left between them. The CDR3 has 15 amino acids. CDR3 sequence reads: CASSEGGVSGNTIYF. In nucleotides, the CDR3 is TGCGCCAGCAGTGAAGGTGGAGTCTCTGGAAACACCATATATTTT.

The V call is TRBV5-1, the J call TRBJ1-4; a weak D match, TRBD1 (6 bases). From germline, CDR1 is SGHRS and CDR2 YFSETQ. The CDR3 length is 14 residues. With 2 bases removed from V and 8 bases from J, the gap between germline ends came to 13 bases. CDR3 sequence (DNA): TGCGCCAGCAGCTTACAGGGCTCTCGGGAAAAACTGTTTTTT. It yields the protein CASSLQGSREKLFF. The full variable domain, rest sourced from reference TRBV5-1 and TRBJ1-4, is KAGVTQTPRYLIKTRGQQVTLSCSPISGHRSVSWYQQTPGQGLQFLFEYFSETQRNKGNFPGRFSGRQFSNSRSEMNVSTLELGDSALYLCASSLQGSREKLFFGSGTQLSVL.

This sequence joins TRBV5-1 and TRBJ2-3; TRBD2 matches at 14 bases. The germline V gene encodes CDR1 SGHRS and CDR2 YFSETQ. Losses at the gene ends were 3 bases for V and 6 bases for J; bases not matched to a gene: 6. This CDR3 has 16 amino acids. Written as DNA, the CDR3 is TGCGCCAGCAGCTCGGGGACTAGCGGGAGATGGGATACGCAGTATTTT. Translating gives CASSSGTSGRWDTQYF. Drawing the rest from reference TRBV5-1 and TRBJ2-3, the complete variable domain is KAGVTQTPRYLIKTRGQQVTLSCSPISGHRSVSWYQQTPGQGLQFLFEYFSETQRNKGNFPGRFSGRQFSNSRSEMNVSTLELGDSALYLCASSSGTSGRWDTQYFGPGTRLTVL.

The chain joins TRBV15 to TRBJ2-5, with a possible D match to TRBD2 (7 bases). CDR3 length equals 14 residues. V was trimmed by 6 bases and J by 5 bases, leaving 16 bases between them. CDR1 is LNHNV, CDR2 YYDKDF, per germline (reference sequence). In DNA, the CDR3 is TGTGCCACCAGGGGCGGGGGCACGGTGGAGACCCAGTACTTC. Its protein is CATRGGGTVETQYF. The full variable domain, completed using reference TRBV15 and TRBJ2-5, is DAMVIQNPRYQVTQFGKPVTLSCSQTLNHNVMYWYQQKSSQAPKLLFHYYDKDFNNEADTPDNFQSRRPNTSFCFLDIRSPGLGDTAMYLCATRGGGTVETQYFGPGTRLLVL.

The J gene is TRBJ1-6, the V gene TRBV19; D ambiguous. CDR3 length equals 14 residues. Germline lookup yields CDR1 LNHDA and CDR2 SQIVND (reference sequence). V was trimmed by 8 bases and J by 9 bases, leaving 17 bases between them. The CDR3 sequence: CASASGSWGSPLHF. The DNA for the CDR3 is TGTGCCAGTGCATCCGGATCGTGGGGTTCACCCCTCCACTTT.

This chain uses TRBV5-6 with TRBJ2-6; unclear D gene. The CDR3 is 12 amino acids. Looked up from germline, CDR1 is SGHDT and CDR2 is YYEEEE. Trimming left V 4 bases short and J 7 bases short, with 6 bases between. DNA for the CDR3: TGTGCCAGCAGCCTTCTCGCCAACGTCCTGACTTTC. This gives the protein CASSLLANVLTF.

The chain joins TRBV2 to TRBJ2-2, with TRBD2 matching 7 bases. The length of the CDR3 is 17 residues. The germline V gene encodes CDR1 SNHLY and CDR2 FYNNEI. With 7 bases clipped from V and 2 bases from J, the junction kept 13 bases outside the gene matches. CDR3 nucleotide sequence: TGTGCCAGCATTTCCGGGGGGAAGGGAATTAACACCGGGGAGCTGTTTTTT. Its translation: CASISGGKGINTGELFF.

The chain has TRBV5-6 and TRBJ2-5, with a weak D call TRBD1 (6 bases). With 0 bases removed from V and 1 base from J, the gap between germline ends came to 16 bases. This CDR3 spans 17 amino acids. From germline, CDR1 is SGHDT and CDR2 YYEEEE. The DNA for the CDR3 is TGTGCCAGCAGCTTGGCGAGGTGGGGGCTGAGCCAAGAGACCCAGTACTTC. Amino acid sequence: CASSLARWGLSQETQYF.

V gene TRBV30 combines with J gene TRBJ1-1; D unresolved. CDR3 length: 11 amino acids. Germline V gives CDR1 GTSNPN, CDR2 SVGIG (reference sequence). Deletions cut 3 bases from V and 1 base from J, with 3 bases between. The CDR3 here is CAWRRNTEAFF. In DNA, the CDR3 is TGTGCCTGGAGGAGGAACACTGAAGCTTTCTTT.

The CDR3: CASSRDRDRGKTFF. DNA of the CDR3: TGTGCCAGCAGCCGGGACCGGGACAGAGGGAAAACTTTCTTT. The chain couples TRBV4-2 to TRBJ1-1, with 7 positions matching TRBD1. J lost 12 bases, V lost 4 bases, and 14 bases had no gene match. This CDR3 comprises 14 residues. The germline gives CDR1 LGHNA, CDR2 YNFKEQ.

This chain links TRBV5-6 with TRBJ2-7; 13 nucleotides align to TRBD2. CDR1 is SGHDT, CDR2 YYEEEE, per germline. The V and J ends lost 4 bases and 2 bases, in that order; junction bases with no gene match: 3. CDR3 length: 15 amino acids. CDR3 nucleotide sequence: TGTGCCAGCAGCCGGGGACTAGCGGGAACCTACGAGCAGTACTTC. It encodes CASSRGLAGTYEQYF.

V usage is TRBV19 and J usage is TRBJ1-2, with 11 bases aligning to TRBD1. Trimming at V came to 5 bases and at J to 8 bases, leaving 16 bases not matched to a gene. The germline V gene encodes CDR1 LNHDA and CDR2 SQIVND (reference sequence). The CDR3 has 17 residues. This chain's CDR3 is CASSLNGQGAIIEGYTF. The CDR3 DNA follows: TGTGCCAGTAGTCTGAACGGACAGGGGGCGATTATTGAGGGCTACACCTTC.

V is TRBV2 and J is TRBJ1-2, with D possibly matching TRBD1 (5 bases). Trimming stripped 2 bases from V and 11 bases from J, with 12 bases between. The CDR3 is made up of 12 amino acids. Germline CDR1 and CDR2: SNHLY and FYNNEI. CDR3 sequence: CASSESREPYTF. The CDR3 bases are TGTGCCAGCAGTGAAAGCAGGGAGCCATACACCTTC.

This chain uses TRBV5-8 with TRBJ2-1; 8 bases are shared with TRBD1. The V and J ends lost 4 bases and 0 bases, in that order; junction bases with no gene match: 6. Germline V gives CDR1 SGHTS, CDR2 YDEGEE. CDR3 size: 16 residues. The CDR3 DNA is TGTGCCAGCAGCCCGTACAGGGGGAGCTCCTACAATGAGCAGTTCTTC. Its protein product is CASSPYRGSSYNEQFF.

This rearrangement joins TRBV9 to TRBJ1-3; 9 bases fit TRBD1. Trimming took 2 bases from V and 4 from J; bases not matched to a gene: 10. CDR3 length equals 17 residues. Germline-derived CDR1 and CDR2 are SGDLS and YYNGEE. The CDR3 sequence is CASSVHPGTGNGNTIYF. DNA of the CDR3: TGTGCCAGCAGCGTGCACCCCGGGACAGGGAACGGAAACACCATATATTTT. Together with reference TRBV9 and TRBJ1-3, the CDR3 gives the full variable domain: DSGVTQTPKHLITATGQRVTLRCSPRSGDLSVYWYQQSLDQGLQFLIQYYNGEERAKGNILERFSAQQFPDLHSELNLSSLELGDSALYFCASSVHPGTGNGNTIYFGEGSWLTVV.

The chain links TRBV2 to TRBJ2-5, with D maybe TRBD2 (6 bases). The CDR3 is 13 amino acids. Germline V gene lookup returns CDR1 SNHLY and CDR2 FYNNEI. V lost 8 bases and J lost 3, with 13 bases in between. CDR3 loop: CASSWGDEETQYF. DNA of the CDR3: TGTGCCAGCTCCTGGGGGGATGAAGAGACCCAGTACTTC.

This clone showed up just a few times. The rearrangement joins TRBV19 to TRBJ2-2, with unresolved D. V was clipped by 5 bases and J by 4 bases, with 11 bases between them. The CDR3 spans 14 residues. Germline V CDR1 and CDR2: LNHDA, SQIVND (reference sequence). The DNA for the CDR3 is TGTGCCAGTAGTGTCGGACCGTTCACCGGGGAGCTGTTTTTT. The encoded protein is CASSVGPFTGELFF.

The V gene is TRBV9, the J gene TRBJ1-2, with TRBD1 as a possible D gene (5 bases). The V end lost 2 bases, the J end lost 1 base, and 12 bases lay between the germline ends. CDR1 and CDR2 (germline): SGDLS, YYNGEE. The CDR3 is made up of 15 amino acids. CDR3: CASSVISQGNYGYTF. As DNA, the CDR3 is TGTGCCAGCAGCGTCATTAGCCAGGGTAACTATGGCTACACCTTC.

The rearrangement uses TRBV19 and TRBJ2-1, with a tentative D call TRBD1 (5 bases). Germline V lookup: CDR1 LNHDA, CDR2 SQIVND (reference sequence). This CDR3 is 15 amino acids long. The V and J ends lost 6 bases and 3 bases respectively, with 15 bases between them. The CDR3 nucleotides are TGTGCCAGTAGCACAGGTTCCTCCGACTACAATGAGCAGTTCTTC. Translation: CASSTGSSDYNEQFF.

The chain combines TRBV2 with TRBJ2-6; D gene uncertain. Germline assignment: CDR1 SNHLY and CDR2 FYNNEI. V dropped 1 base and J dropped 0 bases, with 10 bases sitting between them. The CDR3 sequence is 17 residues long. The DNA of the CDR3 is TGTGCCAGCAGTGAAGGGTATGGGCGCTCTGGGGCCAACGTCCTGACTTTC. Translated: CASSEGYGRSGANVLTF.

This clone appeared many times. This sequence joins TRBV2 and TRBJ2-2; 11 bases are a match to TRBD1. Trimming removed 7 bases from V and 3 bases from J; junction bases left unmatched: 7. CDR3 size: 16 residues. Per germline, CDR1 SNHLY and CDR2 FYNNEI. The CDR3 loop is CASNQGQGAYTGELFF. Written as DNA, the CDR3 is TGTGCCAGCAACCAAGGACAGGGGGCGTACACCGGGGAGCTGTTTTTT.

This clone was found once. The gene calls are TRBV6-5 and TRBJ1-3; the D gene is possibly TRBD1 (6 bases). Germline values: CDR1 MNHEY, CDR2 SVGAGI. The length of the CDR3 is 15 residues. V shed 6 bases and J shed 0 bases, with 12 bases lying between them. As DNA, the CDR3 is TGTGCCAGCAGAGCCCAGGGGAACTCTGGAAACACCATATATTTT. This sequence encodes CASRAQGNSGNTIYF.

V gene TRBV14 combines with J gene TRBJ2-5; D gene uncertain. Germline CDR1 SGHDN, CDR2 FVKESK. Trimming pared 1 base from V and 7 bases from J, leaving 13 bases between. The CDR3 contains 14 residues. CDR3 nucleotide sequence: TGTGCCAGCAGCCAAGGACCTCTGGGCGGGACCCAGTACTTC. Protein: CASSQGPLGGTQYF.

The CDR3, as DNA: TGCGCCAGCAGGGCCGACAGGAACGAGGGCCTATATCGCTACACCTTC. It translates to CASRADRNEGLYRYTF. V usage is TRBV5-1 and J usage is TRBJ1-2, with D perhaps matching TRBD1 (6 bases). The CDR3 has 16 amino acids. Trimming stripped 5 bases from V and 9 bases from J, with 26 bases between. Per germline, CDR1 SGHRS and CDR2 YFSETQ.

The chain recombines TRBV6-6 with TRBJ1-2; the match to TRBD1 covers 11 bases. J was trimmed by 10 bases and V by 3 bases; bases with no gene match: 7. Germline CDR1 and CDR2: MNHNY and SVGAGI (reference sequence). CDR3 length equals 14 residues. The DNA for the CDR3 is TGTGCCAGCAGTTATGGACAGGGGGCGTCTGACTACACCTTC. It is translated as CASSYGQGASDYTF.